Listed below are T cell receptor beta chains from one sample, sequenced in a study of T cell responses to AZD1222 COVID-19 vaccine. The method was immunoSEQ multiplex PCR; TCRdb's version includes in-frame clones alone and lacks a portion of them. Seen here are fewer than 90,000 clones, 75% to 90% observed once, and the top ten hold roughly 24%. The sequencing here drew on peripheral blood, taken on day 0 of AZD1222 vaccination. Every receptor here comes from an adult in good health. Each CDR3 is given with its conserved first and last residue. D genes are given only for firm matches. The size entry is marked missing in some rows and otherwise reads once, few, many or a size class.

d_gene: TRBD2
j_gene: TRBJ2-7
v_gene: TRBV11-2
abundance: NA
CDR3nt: TGTGCCAGCAGCTTGGCTAGCGGAAGCTCCTACGAGCAGTACTTC
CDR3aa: CASSLASGSSYEQYF

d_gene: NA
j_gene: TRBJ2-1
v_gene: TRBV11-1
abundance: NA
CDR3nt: TGTGCCAGCAGCTTAGCGGGAGGTCTTTACAATGAGCAGTTCTTC
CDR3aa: CASSLAGGLYNEQFF

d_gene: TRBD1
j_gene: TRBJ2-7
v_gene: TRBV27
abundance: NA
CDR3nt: TGTGCCAGCAGTACCAGGACAGGGCTCTACGAGCAGTACTTC
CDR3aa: CASSTRTGLYEQYF

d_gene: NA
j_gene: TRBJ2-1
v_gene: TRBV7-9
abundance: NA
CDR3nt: TGTGCCAGCAGGGGGGTGGTGGAGCAGTTCTTC
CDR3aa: CASRGVVEQFF

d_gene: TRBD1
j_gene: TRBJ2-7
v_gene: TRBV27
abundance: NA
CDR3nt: TGTGCCAGCAGTTCCCGAGGGGGCGCGTCCTACGAGCAGTACTTC
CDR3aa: CASSSRGGASYEQYF

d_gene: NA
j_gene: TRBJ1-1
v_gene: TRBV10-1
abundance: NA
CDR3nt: TGCGCCAGCAGTCGCGGGGTGAACACTGAAGCTTTCTTT
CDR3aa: CASSRGVNTEAFF

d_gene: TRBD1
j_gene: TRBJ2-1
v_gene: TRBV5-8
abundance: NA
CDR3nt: TGTGCCAGCAGCTTGCGGACAGGGGGCGTCAATGAGCAGTTCTTC
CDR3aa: CASSLRTGGVNEQFF

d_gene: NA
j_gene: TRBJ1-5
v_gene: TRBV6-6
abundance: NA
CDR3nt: TGTGCCAGCAGTCGCCTTCGGGTTGGGGGCTTATTTGGCAATCAGCCCCAGCATTTT
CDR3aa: CASSRLRVGGLFGNQPQHF

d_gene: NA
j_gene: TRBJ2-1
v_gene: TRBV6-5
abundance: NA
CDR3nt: TGTGCCAGCAGTCCATCGGGAGCGAACAATGAGCAGTTCTTC
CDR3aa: CASSPSGANNEQFF

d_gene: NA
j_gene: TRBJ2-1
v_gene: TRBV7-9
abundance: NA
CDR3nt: TGTGCCAGCAGCTTGATAGGGCGAAGCTCCTACAATGAGCAGTTCTTC
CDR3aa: CASSLIGRSSYNEQFF

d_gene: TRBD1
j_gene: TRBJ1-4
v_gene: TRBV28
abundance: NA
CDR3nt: TGTGCCAGCAGTTGGGACAGGGTTGAAGAAAAACTGTTTTTT
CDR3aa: CASSWDRVEEKLFF

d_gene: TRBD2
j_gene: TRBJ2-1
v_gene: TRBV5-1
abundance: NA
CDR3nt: TGCGCCAGCAGCCCGGGACTAGCGGCCTACAATGAGCAGTTCTTC
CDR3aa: CASSPGLAAYNEQFF

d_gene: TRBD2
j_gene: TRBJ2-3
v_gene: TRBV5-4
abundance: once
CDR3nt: TGTGCCAGCAGCTTGCTAGCGGGAGCCCCTACCGATACGCAGTATTTT
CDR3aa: CASSLLAGAPTDTQYF

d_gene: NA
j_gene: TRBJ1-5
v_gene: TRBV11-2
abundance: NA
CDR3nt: TGTGCCAGCAGCTTAAATCACGGTCAGCCCCAGCATTTT
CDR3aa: CASSLNHGQPQHF

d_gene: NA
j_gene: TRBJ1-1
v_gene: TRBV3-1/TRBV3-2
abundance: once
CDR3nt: TGTGCCAGCAGCTCGCGGGGAAGTAACACTGAAGCTTTCTTT
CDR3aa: CASSSRGSNTEAFF

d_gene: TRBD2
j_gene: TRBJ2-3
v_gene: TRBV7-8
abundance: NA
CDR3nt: TGTGCCAGCAGCTCGCCGGGACTACGCACAGATACGCAGTATTTT
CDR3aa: CASSSPGLRTDTQYF

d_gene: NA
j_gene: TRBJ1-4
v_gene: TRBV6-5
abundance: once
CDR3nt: TGTGCCAGCAGTTACTCGAATCAGGGAGAAAAACTGTTTTTT
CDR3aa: CASSYSNQGEKLFF

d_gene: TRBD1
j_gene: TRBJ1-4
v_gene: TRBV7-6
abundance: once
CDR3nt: TGTGCCAGCAGCGCGACAGGGAGGGGAAATGAAAAACTGTTTTTT
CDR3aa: CASSATGRGNEKLFF

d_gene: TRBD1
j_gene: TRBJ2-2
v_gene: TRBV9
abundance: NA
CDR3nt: TGTGCCAGCAGCTCGGGACAGGGAAACACCGGGGAGCTGTTTTTT
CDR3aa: CASSSGQGNTGELFF

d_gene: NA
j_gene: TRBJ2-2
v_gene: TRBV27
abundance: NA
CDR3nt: TGTGCCAGCAGCCCCGCGCGGAACGGGGAGCTGTTTTTT
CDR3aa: CASSPARNGELFF

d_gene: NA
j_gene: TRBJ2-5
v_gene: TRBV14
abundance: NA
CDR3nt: TGTGCCAGCAGCCGGACAGTTATTCAAGAGACCCAGTACTTC
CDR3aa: CASSRTVIQETQYF

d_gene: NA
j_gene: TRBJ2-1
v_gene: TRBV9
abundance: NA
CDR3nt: TGTGCCAGCAGCAAGGACACCGGCGGGCAGTTCTTC
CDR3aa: CASSKDTGGQFF

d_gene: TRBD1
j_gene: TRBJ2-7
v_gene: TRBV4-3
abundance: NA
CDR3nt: TGCGCCAGCAGCCAAGATAAGGACAGGGGGGACGAGCAGTACTTC
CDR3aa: CASSQDKDRGDEQYF